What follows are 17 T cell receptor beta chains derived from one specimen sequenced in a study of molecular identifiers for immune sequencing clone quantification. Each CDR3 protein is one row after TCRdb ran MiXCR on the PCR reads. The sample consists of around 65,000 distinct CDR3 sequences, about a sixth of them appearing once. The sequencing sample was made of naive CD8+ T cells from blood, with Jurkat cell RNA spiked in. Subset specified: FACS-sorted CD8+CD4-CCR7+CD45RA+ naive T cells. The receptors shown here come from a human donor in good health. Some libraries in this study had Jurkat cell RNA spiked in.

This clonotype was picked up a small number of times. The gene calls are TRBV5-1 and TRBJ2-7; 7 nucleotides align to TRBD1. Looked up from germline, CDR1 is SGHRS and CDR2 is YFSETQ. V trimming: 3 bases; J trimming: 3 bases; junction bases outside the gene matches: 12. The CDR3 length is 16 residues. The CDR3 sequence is CASSSGLGTVVYEQYF. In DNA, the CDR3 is TGCGCCAGCAGCTCGGGCCTCGGGACAGTAGTCTACGAGCAGTACTTC.

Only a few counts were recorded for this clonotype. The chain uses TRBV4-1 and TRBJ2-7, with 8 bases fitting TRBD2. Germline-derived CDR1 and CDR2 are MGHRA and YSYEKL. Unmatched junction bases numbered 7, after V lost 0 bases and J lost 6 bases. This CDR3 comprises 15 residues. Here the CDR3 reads CASSQDPGLVGEQYF. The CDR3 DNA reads TGCGCCAGCAGCCAAGATCCGGGACTAGTTGGCGAGCAGTACTTC.

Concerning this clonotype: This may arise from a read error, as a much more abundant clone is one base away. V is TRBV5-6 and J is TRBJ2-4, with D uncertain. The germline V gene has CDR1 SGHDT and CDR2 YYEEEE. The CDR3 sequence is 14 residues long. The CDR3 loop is CAGSWQGAKNIQYF. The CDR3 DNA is TGTGCCGGCAGCTGGCAAGGGGCCAAAAACATTCAGTACTTC.

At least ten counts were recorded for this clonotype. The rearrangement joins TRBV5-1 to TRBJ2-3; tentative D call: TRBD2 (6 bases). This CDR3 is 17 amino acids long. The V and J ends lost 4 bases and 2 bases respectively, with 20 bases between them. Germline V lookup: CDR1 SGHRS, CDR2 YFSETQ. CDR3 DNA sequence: TGCGCCAGCAGCGGGGGGTCTTTTCACAGAATCACAGATACGCAGTATTTT. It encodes CASSGGSFHRITDTQYF.

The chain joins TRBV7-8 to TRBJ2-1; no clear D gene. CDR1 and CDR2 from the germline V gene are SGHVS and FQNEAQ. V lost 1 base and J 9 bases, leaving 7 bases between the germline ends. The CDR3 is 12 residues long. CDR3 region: CASSLGQVEQFF. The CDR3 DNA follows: TGTGCCAGCAGCTTAGGTCAGGTTGAGCAGTTCTTC.

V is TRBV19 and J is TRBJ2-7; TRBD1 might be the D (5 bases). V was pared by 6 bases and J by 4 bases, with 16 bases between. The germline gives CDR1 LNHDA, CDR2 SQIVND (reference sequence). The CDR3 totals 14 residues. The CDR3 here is CASSPATGEYEQYF. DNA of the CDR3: TGTGCCAGTAGCCCCGCAACAGGCGAGTACGAGCAGTACTTC.

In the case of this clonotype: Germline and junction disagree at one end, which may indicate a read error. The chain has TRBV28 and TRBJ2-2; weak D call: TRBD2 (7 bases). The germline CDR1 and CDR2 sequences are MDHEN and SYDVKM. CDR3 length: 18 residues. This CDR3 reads CASTPFPTGVGDGGGLFF. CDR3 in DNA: TGTGCCAGCACACCTTTCCCGACAGGCGTGGGGGACGGCGGGGGGCTGTTTTTT.

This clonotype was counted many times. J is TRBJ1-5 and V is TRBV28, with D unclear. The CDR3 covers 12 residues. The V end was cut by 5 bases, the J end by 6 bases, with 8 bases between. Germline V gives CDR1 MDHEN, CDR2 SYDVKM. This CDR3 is CASSEGRQPQHF. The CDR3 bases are TGTGCCAGCAGTGAAGGGCGTCAGCCCCAGCATTTT. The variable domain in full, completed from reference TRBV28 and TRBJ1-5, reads DVKVTQSSRYLVKRTGEKVFLECVQDMDHENMFWYRQDPGLGLRLIYFSYDVKMKEKGDIPEGYSVSREKKERFSLILESASTNQTSMYLCASSEGRQPQHFGDGTRLSIL.

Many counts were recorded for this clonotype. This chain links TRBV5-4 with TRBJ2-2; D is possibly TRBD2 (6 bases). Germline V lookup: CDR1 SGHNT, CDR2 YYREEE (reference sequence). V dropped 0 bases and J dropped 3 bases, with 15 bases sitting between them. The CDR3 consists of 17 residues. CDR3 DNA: TGTGCCAGCAGCTTGGGCCTCGAGGAGGGTGACACCGGGGAGCTGTTTTTT. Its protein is CASSLGLEEGDTGELFF.

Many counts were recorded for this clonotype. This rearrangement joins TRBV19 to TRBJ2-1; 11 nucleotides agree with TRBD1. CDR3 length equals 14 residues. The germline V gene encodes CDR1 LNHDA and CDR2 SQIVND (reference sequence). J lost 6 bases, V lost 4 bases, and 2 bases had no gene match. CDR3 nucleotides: TGTGCCAGTAGTAGGGGGACAGGGGGCAATGAGCAGTTCTTC. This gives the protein CASSRGTGGNEQFF.

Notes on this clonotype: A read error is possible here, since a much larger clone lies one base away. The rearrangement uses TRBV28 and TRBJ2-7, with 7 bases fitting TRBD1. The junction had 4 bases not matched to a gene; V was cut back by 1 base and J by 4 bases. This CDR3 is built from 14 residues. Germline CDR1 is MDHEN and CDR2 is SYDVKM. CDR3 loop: CASSLSVTGYEQYF. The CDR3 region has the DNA TGTGCCAGCAGTTTATCTGTGACAGGGTACGAGCAGTACTTC.

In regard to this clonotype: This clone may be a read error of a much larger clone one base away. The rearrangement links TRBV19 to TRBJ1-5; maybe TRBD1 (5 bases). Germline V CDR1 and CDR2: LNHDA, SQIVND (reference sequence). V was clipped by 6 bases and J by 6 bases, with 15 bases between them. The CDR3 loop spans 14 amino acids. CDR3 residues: CASSPTFRGQPQHF. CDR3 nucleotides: TGTGCCAGTAGCCCGACCTTTAGGGGTCAGCCCCAGCATTTT.

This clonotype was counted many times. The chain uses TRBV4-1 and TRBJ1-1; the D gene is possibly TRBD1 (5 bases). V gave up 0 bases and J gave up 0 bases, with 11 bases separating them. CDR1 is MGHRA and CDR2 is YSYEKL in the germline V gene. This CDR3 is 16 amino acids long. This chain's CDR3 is CASSQEPGSLNTEAFF. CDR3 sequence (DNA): TGCGCCAGCAGCCAAGAACCAGGGTCCCTGAACACTGAAGCTTTCTTT.

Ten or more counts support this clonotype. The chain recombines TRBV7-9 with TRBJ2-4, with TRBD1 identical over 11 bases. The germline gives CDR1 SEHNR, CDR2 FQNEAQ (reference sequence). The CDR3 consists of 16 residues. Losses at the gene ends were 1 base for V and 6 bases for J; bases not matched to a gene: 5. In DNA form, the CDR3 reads TGTGCCAGCAGCTTAGGGGGACAGGGGGAGTTAAACATTCAGTACTTC. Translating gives CASSLGGQGELNIQYF.

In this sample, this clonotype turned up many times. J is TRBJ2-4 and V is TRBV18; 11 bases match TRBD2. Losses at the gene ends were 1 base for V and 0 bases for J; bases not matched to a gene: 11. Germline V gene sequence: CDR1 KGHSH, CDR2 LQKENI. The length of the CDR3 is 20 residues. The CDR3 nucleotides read TGTGCCAGCTCACCACTAACTCCGGGACTAGCGGTCTTAGCCAAAAACATTCAGTACTTC. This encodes CASSPLTPGLAVLAKNIQYF.

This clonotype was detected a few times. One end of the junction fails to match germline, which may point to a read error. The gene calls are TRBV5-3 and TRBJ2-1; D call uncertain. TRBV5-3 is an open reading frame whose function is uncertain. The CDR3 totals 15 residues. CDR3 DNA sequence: TGTGCCAGCAGCTTAAAGTCCTTTAACTACAATGAGCAGTTCTTC. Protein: CASSLKSFNYNEQFF.

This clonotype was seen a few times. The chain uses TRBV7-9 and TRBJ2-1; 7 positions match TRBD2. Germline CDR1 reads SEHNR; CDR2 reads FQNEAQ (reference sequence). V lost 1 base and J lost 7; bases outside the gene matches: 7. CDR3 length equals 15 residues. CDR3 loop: CASSLVGGSLNEQFF. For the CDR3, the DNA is TGTGCCAGCAGCTTAGTCGGCGGGAGTTTGAATGAGCAGTTCTTC. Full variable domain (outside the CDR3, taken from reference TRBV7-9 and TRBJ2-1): DTGVSQNPRHKITKRGQNVTFRCDPISEHNRLYWYRQTLGQGPEFLTYFQNEAQLEKSRLLSDRFSAERPKGSFSTLEIQRTEQGDSAMYLCASSLVGGSLNEQFFGPGTRLTVL.